This T cell receptor beta chain was observed in a study of technical replicates of blood from several donors. The protocol was immunoSEQ multiplex PCR, while the TCRdb copy is restricted to in-frame clones and leaves out a portion. There are 68,000 or so clones in the sample; less than 98% occur only once, and around 0.29% lies in the top ten. The CDR3 has 13 amino acids. V was cut by 3 bases and J by 5 bases, with 8 bases left in between. From germline, CDR1 is SGHTA and CDR2 FQGTGA. The genes are TRBV7-3 and TRBJ1-5; D perhaps matches TRBD1 (6 bases). Sequencing was performed on T cells isolated from PBMCs. The receptor comes from a human donor in good health. The CDR3, as DNA: TGTGCCAGCAGCTTGACAGGTGATCAGCCCCAGCATTTT. Amino acids: CASSLTGDQPQHF.